This T cell receptor beta chain was sequenced during a study of T cells in Graves' hyperthyroidism and ophthalmopathy. With 0 bases removed from V and 10 bases from J, the gap between germline ends came to 13 bases. Per germline, CDR1 GTSNPN and CDR2 SVGIG (reference sequence). The CDR3 has 13 amino acids. Stable hyperthyroidism: no ophthalmopathy progression over 18 months of follow-up. Using RNA transcripts as the source, TCR beta CDR3 regions were amplified. Carried out on the TCR CDR3, a first-round RT-PCR used the HTBI primer set. TCRdb re-called the multiplex PCR reads with MiXCR, one entry per CDR3 protein. The sample includes approximately 700,000 distinct CDR3 sequences, roughly 15% of them seen just once. This clonotype was recorded at least ten times.

The V call is TRBV30, the J call TRBJ2-1, with TRBD2 as a possible D gene (5 bases). This TCR was recovered from a man aged 18 to 30 with Graves' hyperthyroidism. What was sequenced was blood. The CDR3 protein is CAWSVLQRSEQFF. DNA of the CDR3: TGTGCCTGGAGTGTACTCCAGCGGTCCGAGCAGTTCTTC.